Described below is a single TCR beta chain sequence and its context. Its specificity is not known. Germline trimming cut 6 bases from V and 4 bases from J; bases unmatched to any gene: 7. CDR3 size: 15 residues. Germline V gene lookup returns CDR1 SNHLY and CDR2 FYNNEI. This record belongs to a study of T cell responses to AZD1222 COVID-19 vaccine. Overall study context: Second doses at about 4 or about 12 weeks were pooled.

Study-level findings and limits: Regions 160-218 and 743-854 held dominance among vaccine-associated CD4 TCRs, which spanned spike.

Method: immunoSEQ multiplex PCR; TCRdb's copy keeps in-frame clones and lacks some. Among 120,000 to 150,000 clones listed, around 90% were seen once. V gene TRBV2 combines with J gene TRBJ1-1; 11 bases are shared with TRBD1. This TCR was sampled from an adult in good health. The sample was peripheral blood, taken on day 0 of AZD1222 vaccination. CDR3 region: CASRDRGREGTEAFF. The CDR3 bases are TGTGCCAGCAGGGACAGGGGGCGCGAGGGCACTGAAGCTTTCTTT.